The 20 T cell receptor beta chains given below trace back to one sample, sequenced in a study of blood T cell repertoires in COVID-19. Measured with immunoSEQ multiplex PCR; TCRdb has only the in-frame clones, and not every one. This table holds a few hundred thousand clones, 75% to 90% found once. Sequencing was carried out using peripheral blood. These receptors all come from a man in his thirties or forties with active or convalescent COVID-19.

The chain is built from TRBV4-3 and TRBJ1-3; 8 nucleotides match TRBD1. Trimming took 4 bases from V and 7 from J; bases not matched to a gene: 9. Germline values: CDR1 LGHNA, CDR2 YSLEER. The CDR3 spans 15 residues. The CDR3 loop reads CASSPDAQGGNTIYF. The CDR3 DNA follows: TGCGCCAGCAGCCCCGACGCACAGGGGGGGAACACCATATATTTT.

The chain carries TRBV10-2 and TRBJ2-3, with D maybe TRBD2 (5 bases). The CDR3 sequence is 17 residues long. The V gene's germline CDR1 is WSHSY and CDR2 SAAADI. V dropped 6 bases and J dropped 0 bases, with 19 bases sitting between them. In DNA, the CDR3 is TGCGCCAGCAGGGGCCTGCTAGCAACCCTTAGCACAGATACGCAGTATTTT. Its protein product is CASRGLLATLSTDTQYF.

CDR3 nucleotide sequence: TGTGCCAGCAGTGGGACAGGGCTCGAGCAGTACTTC. Its protein is CASSGTGLEQYF. This rearrangement joins TRBV12-3 or TRBV12-4 to TRBJ2-7, with 9 bases matching TRBD1. The CDR3 is 12 residues long. The trim removed 5 bases at V and 6 bases at J, leaving 2 bases unmatched.

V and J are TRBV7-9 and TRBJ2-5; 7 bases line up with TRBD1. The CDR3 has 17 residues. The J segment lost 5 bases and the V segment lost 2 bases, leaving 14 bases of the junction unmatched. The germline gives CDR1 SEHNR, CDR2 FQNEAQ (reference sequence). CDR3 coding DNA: TGTGCCAGCAGCTTATTTGCCCCGACAGGGACGGGGGAGACCCAGTACTTC. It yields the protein CASSLFAPTGTGETQYF.

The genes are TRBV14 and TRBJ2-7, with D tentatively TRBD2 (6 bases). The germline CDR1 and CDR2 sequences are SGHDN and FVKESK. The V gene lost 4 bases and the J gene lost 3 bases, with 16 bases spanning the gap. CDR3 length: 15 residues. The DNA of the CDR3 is TGTGCCAGCAGCCCCACCGGAGGGCAGTACTACGAGCAGTACTTC. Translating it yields CASSPTGGQYYEQYF.

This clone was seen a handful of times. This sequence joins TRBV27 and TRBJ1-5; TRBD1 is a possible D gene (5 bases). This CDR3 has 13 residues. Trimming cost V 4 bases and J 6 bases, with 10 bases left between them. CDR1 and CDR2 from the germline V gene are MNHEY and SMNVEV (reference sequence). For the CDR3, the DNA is TGTGCCAGCAGTTCCAGGGTTAGTCAGCCCCAGCATTTT. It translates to CASSSRVSQPQHF.

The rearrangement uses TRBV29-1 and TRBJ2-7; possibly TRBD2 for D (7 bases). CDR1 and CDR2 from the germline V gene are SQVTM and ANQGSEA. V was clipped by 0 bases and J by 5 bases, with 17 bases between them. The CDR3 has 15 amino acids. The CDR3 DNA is TGCAGCGTTGAAGAGGAGGCGGGGGCCGGCGACGAGCAGTACTTC. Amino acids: CSVEEEAGAGDEQYF.

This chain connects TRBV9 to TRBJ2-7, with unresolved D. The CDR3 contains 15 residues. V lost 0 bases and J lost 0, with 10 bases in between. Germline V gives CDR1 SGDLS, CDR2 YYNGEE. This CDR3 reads CASSVGQENSYEQYF. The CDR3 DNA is TGTGCCAGCAGCGTAGGTCAGGAAAACTCCTACGAGCAGTACTTC.

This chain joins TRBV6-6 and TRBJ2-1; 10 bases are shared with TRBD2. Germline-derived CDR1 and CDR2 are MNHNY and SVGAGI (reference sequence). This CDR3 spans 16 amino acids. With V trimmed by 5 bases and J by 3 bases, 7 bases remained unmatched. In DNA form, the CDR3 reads TGTGCCAGCAGTGCGGCGGCTAGCGGGGGCTACAATGAGCAGTTCTTC. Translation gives CASSAAASGGYNEQFF.

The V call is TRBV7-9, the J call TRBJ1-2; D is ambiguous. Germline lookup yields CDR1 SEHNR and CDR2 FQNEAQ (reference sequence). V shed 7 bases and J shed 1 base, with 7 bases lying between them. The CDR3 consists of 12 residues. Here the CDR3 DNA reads TGTGCCAGCACGGAGCTTAACTATGGCTACACCTTC. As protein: CASTELNYGYTF.

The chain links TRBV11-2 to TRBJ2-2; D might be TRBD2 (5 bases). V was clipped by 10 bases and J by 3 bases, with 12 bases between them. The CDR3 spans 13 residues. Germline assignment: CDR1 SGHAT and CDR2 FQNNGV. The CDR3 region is CAMQSRDTGELFF. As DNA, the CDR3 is TGTGCCATGCAGTCGAGGGACACCGGGGAGCTGTTTTTT.

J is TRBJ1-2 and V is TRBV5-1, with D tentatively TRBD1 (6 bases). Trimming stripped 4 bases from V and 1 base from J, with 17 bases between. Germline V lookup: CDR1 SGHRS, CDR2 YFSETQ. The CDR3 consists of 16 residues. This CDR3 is CASSPLRDTDNYGYTF. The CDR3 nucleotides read TGCGCCAGCAGCCCACTCCGGGACACAGATAACTATGGCTACACCTTC.

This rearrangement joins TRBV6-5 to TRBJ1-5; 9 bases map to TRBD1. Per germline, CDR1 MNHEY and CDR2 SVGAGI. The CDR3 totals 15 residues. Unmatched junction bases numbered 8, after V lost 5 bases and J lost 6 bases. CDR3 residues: CASSTGTGKSQPQHF. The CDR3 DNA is TGTGCCAGCAGTACCGGGACAGGGAAGAGTCAGCCCCAGCATTTT.

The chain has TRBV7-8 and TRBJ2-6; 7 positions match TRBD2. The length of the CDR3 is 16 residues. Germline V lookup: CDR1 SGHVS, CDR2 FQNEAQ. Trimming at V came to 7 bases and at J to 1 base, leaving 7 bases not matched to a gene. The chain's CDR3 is CASTQSGGSGANVLTF. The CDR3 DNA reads TGTGCCAGCACCCAATCGGGGGGATCTGGGGCCAACGTCCTGACTTTC. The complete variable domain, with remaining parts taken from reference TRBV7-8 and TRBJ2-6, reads GAGVSQSPRYKVAKRGQDVALRCDPISGHVSLFWYQQALGQGPEFLTYFQNEAQLDKSGLPSDRFFAERPEGSVSTLKIQRTQQEDSAVYLCASTQSGGSGANVLTFGAGSRLTVL.

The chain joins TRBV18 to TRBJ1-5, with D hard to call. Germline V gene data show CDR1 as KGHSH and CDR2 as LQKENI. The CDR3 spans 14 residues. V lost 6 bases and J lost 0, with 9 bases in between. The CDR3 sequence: CASSPGDSNQPQHF. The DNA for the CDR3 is TGTGCCAGCTCCCCTGGAGATAGCAATCAGCCCCAGCATTTT. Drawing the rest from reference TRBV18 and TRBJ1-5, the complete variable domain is NAGVMQNPRHLVRRRGQEARLRCSPMKGHSHVYWYRQLPEEGLKFMVYLQKENIIDESGMPKERFSAEFPKEGPSILRIQQVVRGDSAAYFCASSPGDSNQPQHFGDGTRLSIL.

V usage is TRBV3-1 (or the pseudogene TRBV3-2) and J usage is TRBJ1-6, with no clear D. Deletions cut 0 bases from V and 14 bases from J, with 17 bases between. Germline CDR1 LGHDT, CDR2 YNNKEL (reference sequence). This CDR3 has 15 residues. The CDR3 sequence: CASSQDYAGWRTLHF. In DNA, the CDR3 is TGTGCCAGCAGCCAAGATTATGCGGGTTGGAGAACCCTCCACTTT.

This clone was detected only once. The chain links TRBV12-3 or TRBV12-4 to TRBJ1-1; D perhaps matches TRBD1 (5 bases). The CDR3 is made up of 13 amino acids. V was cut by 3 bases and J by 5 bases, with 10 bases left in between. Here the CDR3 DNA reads TGTGCCAGCAGTTTGCCCGCAGGGACTGAAGCTTTCTTT. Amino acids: CASSLPAGTEAFF.

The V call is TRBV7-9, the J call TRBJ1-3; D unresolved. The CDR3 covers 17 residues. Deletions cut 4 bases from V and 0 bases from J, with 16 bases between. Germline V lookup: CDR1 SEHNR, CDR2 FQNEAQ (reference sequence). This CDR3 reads CASSSTLTVVSGNTIYF. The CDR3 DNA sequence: TGTGCCAGCAGCTCGACTTTGACGGTTGTCTCTGGAAACACCATATATTTT.

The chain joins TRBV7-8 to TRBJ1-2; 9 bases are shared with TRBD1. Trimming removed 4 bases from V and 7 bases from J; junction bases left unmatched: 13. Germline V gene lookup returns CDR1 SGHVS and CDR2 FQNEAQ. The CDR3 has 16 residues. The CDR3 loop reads CASSSQSGTGFRGYTF. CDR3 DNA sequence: TGTGCCAGCAGCTCCCAGTCGGGGACAGGGTTCCGTGGCTACACCTTC.

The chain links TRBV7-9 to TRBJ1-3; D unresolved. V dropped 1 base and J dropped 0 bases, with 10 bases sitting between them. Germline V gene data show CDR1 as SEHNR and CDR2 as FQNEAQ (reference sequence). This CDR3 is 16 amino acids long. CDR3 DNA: TGTGCCAGCAGCTTAGTACGAGGAAGCTCTGGAAACACCATATATTTT. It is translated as CASSLVRGSSGNTIYF.